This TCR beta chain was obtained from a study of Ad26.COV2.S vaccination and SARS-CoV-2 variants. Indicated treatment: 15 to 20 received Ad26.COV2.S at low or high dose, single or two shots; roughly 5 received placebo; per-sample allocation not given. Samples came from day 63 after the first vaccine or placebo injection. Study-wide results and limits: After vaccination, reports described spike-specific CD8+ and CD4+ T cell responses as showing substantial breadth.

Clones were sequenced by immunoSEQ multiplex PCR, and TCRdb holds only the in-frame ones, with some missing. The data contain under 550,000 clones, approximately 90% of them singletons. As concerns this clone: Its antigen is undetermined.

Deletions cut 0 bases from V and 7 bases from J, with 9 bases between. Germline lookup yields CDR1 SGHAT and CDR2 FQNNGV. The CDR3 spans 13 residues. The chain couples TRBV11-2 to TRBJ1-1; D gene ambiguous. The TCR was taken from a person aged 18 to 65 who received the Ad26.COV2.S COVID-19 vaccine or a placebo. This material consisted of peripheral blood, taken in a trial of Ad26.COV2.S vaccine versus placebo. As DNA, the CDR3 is TGTGCCAGCAGCTTAGATGCGGGGTTTGAAGCTTTCTTT. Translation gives CASSLDAGFEAFF.